This T cell receptor (beta chain) was observed in a study of vaccination effects on CD4 cells after COVID-19. Study-wide context: Antigen-specific CD4+ T cell clonotypes were called by their expansion after viral peptide-pool culture in ViraFEST.

Notes on this clone: Its antigen remains unknown.

CDR1 is WSHSY and CDR2 is SAAADI in the germline V gene. The CDR3 extends over 15 amino acids. The germline V and J ends were trimmed by 2 bases and 8 bases, with 18 bases remaining between them. On roughly day 10 of culture, CD4+ T cells were separated out. Some clones are missing from TCRdb's copy, which holds only in-frame ones; the method was immunoSEQ multiplex PCR. The sample includes tens of thousands of clones, roughly four fifths of them seen just once. The V gene is TRBV10-2, the J gene TRBJ1-2; maybe TRBD1 (5 bases). This specimen was CD4+ T cells from PBMCs cultured without peptide, taken before COVID-19 vaccination. The sequence was collected from a human donor who received a COVID-19 vaccine. The CDR3 loop is CASSEPPVGAWGYTF. The CDR3 DNA is TGCGCCAGCAGTGAGCCCCCTGTAGGGGCCTGGGGCTACACCTTC.